The 30 T cell receptor beta chains in this list originate from one sample, sequenced in a study of T cell repertoires in cytomegalovirus infection. TCRdb re-derived calls from the reads in MiXCR, one entry per CDR3 protein. The table has about 260,000 distinct CDR3 sequences, roughly an eighth seen once. Material for sequencing was PBMCs. All receptors derive from a human donor in good health (CMV status not recorded). Some clones in this sample may be carry-over from other donors' samples.

This clonotype came up a few times. The rearrangement uses TRBV5-8 and TRBJ1-5, with 9 bases matching TRBD1. The CDR3 runs 15 residues. Looked up from germline, CDR1 is SGHTS and CDR2 is YDEGEE. J was trimmed by 5 bases and V by 3 bases; bases with no gene match: 6. The CDR3 region is CASSSRDRDHQPQHF. CDR3 sequence (DNA): TGTGCCAGCAGCTCCCGGGACAGGGATCATCAGCCCCAGCATTTT.

This clonotype showed up many times. This chain links TRBV7-6 with TRBJ2-3; the match to TRBD1 covers 7 bases. The V and J ends lost 1 base and 3 bases, in that order; junction bases with no gene match: 7. Germline V CDR1 and CDR2: SGHVS, FNYEAQ. The CDR3 extends over 16 amino acids. CDR3 nucleotide sequence: TGTGCCAGCAGCTTAGGAGTAGGGGGCCTTACAGATACGCAGTATTTT. This translates into CASSLGVGGLTDTQYF. The full variable domain, rest sourced from reference TRBV7-6 and TRBJ2-3, is GAGVSQSPRYKVTKRGQDVALRCDPISGHVSLYWYRQALGQGPEFLTYFNYEAQQDKSGLPNDRFSAERPEGSISTLTIQRTEQRDSAMYRCASSLGVGGLTDTQYFGPGTRLTVL.

Only a few counts were recorded for this clonotype. This chain links TRBV7-2 with TRBJ1-5, with 8 bases matching TRBD1. The CDR3 is 14 residues long. Unmatched junction bases numbered 9, after V lost 8 bases and J lost 6 bases. In germline, CDR1 is SGHTA, CDR2 FQGNSA. CDR3 residues: CASQADRGFQPQHF. The CDR3 coding sequence is TGTGCCAGCCAGGCTGACAGGGGCTTTCAGCCCCAGCATTTT.

This clonotype was found many times. The chain combines TRBV11-1 with TRBJ2-7; D remains ambiguous. Germline CDR1 SGHAT, CDR2 FQDESV (reference sequence). Trimming pared 1 base from V and 3 bases from J, leaving 10 bases between. This CDR3 contains 14 residues. Written as DNA, the CDR3 is TGTGCCAGCAGCTTAGGACACAAGGTCTACGAGCAGTACTTC. Translation: CASSLGHKVYEQYF.

This clonotype was observed a few times. The chain has TRBV20-1 and TRBJ2-1; D is unclear. Germline CDR1 DFQATT, CDR2 SNEGSKA (reference sequence). The ends were cut back, 5 bases at V and 9 bases at J, with 14 bases in the middle. The CDR3 is 12 residues long. The CDR3 nucleotides read TGCAGTGCTCCTATTTCCTATACTGAGCAGTTCTTC. Translated, it gives CSAPISYTEQFF.

This clonotype was counted ten times or more. The chain carries TRBV7-8 and TRBJ2-1, with a weak D call TRBD2 (6 bases). The CDR3 spans 17 residues. The germline CDR1 and CDR2 sequences are SGHVS and FQNEAQ. V shed 0 bases and J shed 0 bases, with 12 bases lying between them. The CDR3 region is CASSLAYGGYSYNEQFF. CDR3 nucleotide sequence: TGTGCCAGCAGCTTAGCGTACGGGGGATACTCCTACAATGAGCAGTTCTTC.

The genes are TRBV19 and TRBJ2-3; D possibly corresponds to TRBD1 (6 bases). The V end lost 8 bases, the J end lost 2 bases, and 11 bases lay between the germline ends. The CDR3 is 13 amino acids. Germline lookup yields CDR1 LNHDA and CDR2 SQIVND (reference sequence). CDR3 sequence: CASSGVYTDTQYF. The CDR3 bases are TGTGCCAGTTCAGGGGTTTACACAGATACGCAGTATTTT.

This clonotype was observed a handful of times. The chain has TRBV29-1 and TRBJ2-5, with TRBD2 matching over 11 bases. V lost 7 bases and J lost 0; bases outside the gene matches: 4. Germline values: CDR1 SQVTM, CDR2 ANQGSEA. The CDR3 spans 14 residues. CDR3 DNA sequence: TGCAGCGCCAGACTAGCGGGGCACCAAGAGACCCAGTACTTC. Amino acid sequence: CSARLAGHQETQYF.

This clonotype was found many times. V gene TRBV5-5 combines with J gene TRBJ1-5; D is unresolved. The CDR3 spans 18 residues. With 3 bases removed from V and 2 bases from J, the gap between germline ends came to 21 bases. Germline CDR1 and CDR2: SGHKS and YYEKEE (reference sequence). The CDR3 region has the DNA TGTGCCAGCAGCTCCTCTGTGTGGTCGCCCAAGGGCAATCAGCCCCAGCATTTT. Amino acid sequence: CASSSSVWSPKGNQPQHF.

This chain links TRBV4-3 with TRBJ1-1, with D tentatively TRBD1 (5 bases). Trimming removed 0 bases from V and 5 bases from J, with 19 bases in between. In germline, CDR1 is LGHNA, CDR2 YSLEER. CDR3 length equals 17 residues. The CDR3 loop is CASSQDMGHPRGTEAFF. The CDR3 bases are TGCGCCAGCAGCCAAGATATGGGGCACCCCCGGGGAACTGAAGCTTTCTTT.

This clonotype was seen a few times. The chain couples TRBV29-1 to TRBJ2-1; TRBD2 aligns across 10 bases. The CDR3 spans 16 residues. CDR1 and CDR2 from the germline V gene are SQVTM and ANQGSEA. With 0 bases clipped from V and 6 bases from J, the junction kept 8 bases outside the gene matches. CDR3 protein: CSVEDGGLAGANEQFF. In nucleotides, the CDR3 is TGCAGCGTTGAAGATGGTGGGCTAGCGGGAGCCAATGAGCAGTTCTTC.

In regard to this clonotype: This may arise from a read error, as a much more abundant clone is one base away. V and J are TRBV19 and TRBJ1-5; no reliable D call. CDR1 is LNHDA and CDR2 is SQIVND in the germline V gene (reference sequence). CDR3 length equals 15 residues. DNA for the CDR3: TGTGCCAGTAGTACTTTCTCCTCTGGCAATCAGCACCAGCATTTT. This codes for CASSTFSSGNQHQHF.

Many counts were recorded for this clonotype. The genes are TRBV12-3 or TRBV12-4 and TRBJ1-2; perhaps TRBD1 as D (6 bases). V was shortened by 7 bases and J by 11 bases, with 17 bases between the two germline ends. CDR3 size: 12 residues. This CDR3 reads CASKAGQGIYTF. CDR3 coding DNA: TGTGCCAGCAAAGCGGGGCAGGGGATTTACACCTTC.

The table lists this clonotype with a few counts. The chain uses TRBV5-6 and TRBJ2-7; D could derive from TRBD1 or TRBD2 (5 bases each). The ends were cut back, 4 bases at V and 3 bases at J, with 20 bases in the middle. CDR3 length equals 16 residues. Germline values: CDR1 SGHDT, CDR2 YYEEEE. CDR3: CASSPSPGRMDYEQYF. CDR3 nucleotides: TGTGCCAGCAGCCCATCACCGGGACGCATGGACTACGAGCAGTACTTC.

This clonotype was seen a handful of times. For the CDR3, the DNA is TGTGCCAGCAGCCCCCTAGCGGGGGGCATGGGGACCCAGTACTTC. It translates to CASSPLAGGMGTQYF. The chain is built from TRBV7-9 and TRBJ2-5; 11 bases line up with TRBD2. The CDR3 sequence is 15 residues long. The V segment lost 5 bases and the J segment 7 bases; nucleotides outside the gene matches: 9. The germline CDR1 and CDR2 sequences are SEHNR and FQNEAQ (reference sequence).

The chain joins TRBV9 to TRBJ2-5; 10 bases are a match to TRBD2. Germline trimming cut 0 bases from V and 5 bases from J; bases unmatched to any gene: 4. There are 15 residues in the CDR3. Germline V gene lookup returns CDR1 SGDLS and CDR2 YYNGEE. The CDR3 bases are TGTGCCAGCAGCGTAGAAGCGGGAGGGCACGAGACCCAGTACTTC. This sequence encodes CASSVEAGGHETQYF.

The rearrangement uses TRBV4-1 and TRBJ2-5; D ambiguous. V was cut by 1 base and J by 3 bases, with 9 bases left in between. Germline CDR1 reads MGHRA; CDR2 reads YSYEKL. CDR3 size: 14 residues. In DNA form, the CDR3 reads TGCGCCAGCAGCCAAGTGGGCTACGAAGAGACCCAGTACTTC. It codes for CASSQVGYEETQYF.

The V gene is TRBV23-1, the J gene TRBJ2-5; D uncertain. TRBV23-1 is an ORF, and what it does is uncertain. This CDR3 spans 15 amino acids. Trimming pared 0 bases from V and 4 bases from J, leaving 12 bases between. The CDR3 region is CASSQSWSFGETQYF. The CDR3 DNA is TGCGCCAGCAGTCAATCGTGGAGTTTCGGAGAGACCCAGTACTTC.

Comments on this clonotype: The missing conserved phenylalanine or tryptophan at the end of this CDR3 makes a read error likely. The rearrangement joins TRBV2 to TRBJ1-1; no clear D gene. Germline V gene lookup returns CDR1 SNHLY and CDR2 FYNNEI. The CDR3 totals 15 residues. V shed 4 bases and J shed 2 bases, with 14 bases lying between them. CDR3: CASSVGREGNTEAFY. For the CDR3, the DNA is TGTGCCAGCAGTGTTGGCCGGGAAGGCAACACTGAAGCTTTCTAT.

At least ten counts were recorded for this clonotype. This chain joins TRBV29-1 and TRBJ2-7; possible D gene TRBD2, 5 bases. Per the germline V gene, CDR1 is SQVTM and CDR2 is ANQGSEA. V shed 7 bases and J shed 0 bases, with 13 bases lying between them. CDR3 length: 13 residues. The CDR3 spells CSAEGGSSYEQYF. The CDR3 DNA is TGCAGCGCCGAAGGAGGCAGCTCCTACGAGCAGTACTTC.

This clonotype was observed many times. The chain carries TRBV7-9 and TRBJ1-2; TRBD1 matches at 7 bases. Per germline, CDR1 SEHNR and CDR2 FQNEAQ (reference sequence). V lost 5 bases to trimming and J lost 6 bases; unmatched junction nucleotides: 18. This CDR3 spans 17 amino acids. CDR3 sequence (DNA): TGTGCCAGCAGCCCGACAATGCAGAGGGGGCGTCCTGATGGCTACACCTTC. This gives the protein CASSPTMQRGRPDGYTF.

The sample holds many counts of this clonotype. The rearrangement uses TRBV2 and TRBJ1-1; D unclear. Germline CDR1 is SNHLY and CDR2 is FYNNEI. V lost 6 bases, J lost 3 bases, and 11 bases lay in between. This CDR3 has 13 residues. CDR3 in DNA: TGTGCCAGCAGCGCCGTTGGGCACACTGAAGCTTTCTTT. Encoded protein: CASSAVGHTEAFF. The whole variable domain, filled in from reference TRBV2 and TRBJ1-1, reads EPEVTQTPSHQVTQMGQEVILRCVPISNHLYFYWYRQILGQKVEFLVSFYNNEISEKSEIFDDQFSVERPDGSNFTLKIRSTKLEDSAMYFCASSAVGHTEAFFGQGTRLTVV.

This clonotype appeared many times. The rearrangement uses TRBV28 and TRBJ2-4; 7 bases line up with TRBD2. Losses at the gene ends were 8 bases for V and 3 bases for J; bases not matched to a gene: 4. The CDR3 has 13 amino acids. Germline V gives CDR1 MDHEN, CDR2 SYDVKM. The CDR3 loop reads CASLAGDKNIQYF. CDR3 bases: TGTGCCAGCCTGGCGGGGGACAAAAACATTCAGTACTTC.

The chain joins TRBV2 to TRBJ2-1, with 9 bases fitting TRBD2. The CDR3 runs to 16 residues. Germline CDR1 and CDR2: SNHLY and FYNNEI. Trimming at V came to 6 bases and at J to 5 bases, leaving 11 bases not matched to a gene. CDR3 protein: CASSKGPSGKDNEQFF. CDR3 DNA sequence: TGTGCCAGCAGCAAAGGGCCTAGCGGGAAGGACAATGAGCAGTTCTTC. The whole variable domain, filled in from reference TRBV2 and TRBJ2-1, reads EPEVTQTPSHQVTQMGQEVILRCVPISNHLYFYWYRQILGQKVEFLVSFYNNEISEKSEIFDDQFSVERPDGSNFTLKIRSTKLEDSAMYFCASSKGPSGKDNEQFFGPGTRLTVL.

The rearrangement uses TRBV9 and TRBJ1-5, with D possibly being TRBD1 (6 bases). Germline V gives CDR1 SGDLS, CDR2 YYNGEE. This CDR3 is 13 amino acids long. The V and J ends lost 7 bases and 6 bases respectively, with 14 bases between them. The CDR3, as DNA: TGTGCCAGCGGGCCTTCAGGGGCTCAGCCCCAGCATTTT. As protein: CASGPSGAQPQHF.

This clonotype was seen only a few times. V gene TRBV24-1 combines with J gene TRBJ2-2; D might be TRBD2 (5 bases). Germline CDR1 KGHDR, CDR2 SFDVKD. This CDR3 spans 16 amino acids. V was pared by 2 bases and J by 1 base, with 10 bases between. The CDR3 protein is CATSDSGEWNTGELFF. CDR3 sequence (DNA): TGTGCCACCAGTGATTCCGGGGAGTGGAACACCGGGGAGCTGTTTTTT.

The chain couples TRBV12-3 or TRBV12-4 to TRBJ1-2; 7 bases match TRBD1. The CDR3 runs to 17 residues. Trimming took 5 bases from V and 7 from J; bases not matched to a gene: 19. The CDR3 DNA is TGTGCCAGCAGTCTCACCCGGGGAGGGGGCGACGACACTGGCTACACCTTC. Translating gives CASSLTRGGGDDTGYTF.

The chain uses TRBV29-1 and TRBJ2-3, with 9 nucleotides matching TRBD1. The CDR3 is 14 residues long. V lost 8 bases, J lost 1 base, and 7 bases stayed unmatched. Germline V lookup: CDR1 SQVTM, CDR2 ANQGSEA. This CDR3 reads CSSDRGGGTDTQYF. Written as DNA, the CDR3 is TGCAGCTCGGACAGGGGAGGAGGCACAGATACGCAGTATTTT.

This clonotype was counted ten times or more. The rearrangement links TRBV7-8 to TRBJ2-5; TRBD2 is a possible D gene (6 bases). Trimming shortened V by 5 bases and J by 3 bases, and 10 bases separated the two germline ends. This CDR3 contains 13 residues. CDR1 is SGHVS, CDR2 FQNEAQ, per germline. The CDR3 protein is CASSAIAEETQYF. For the CDR3, the DNA is TGTGCCAGCAGCGCCATAGCGGAAGAGACCCAGTACTTC. Supplemented by reference TRBV7-8 and TRBJ2-5, the full variable domain reads GAGVSQSPRYKVAKRGQDVALRCDPISGHVSLFWYQQALGQGPEFLTYFQNEAQLDKSGLPSDRFFAERPEGSVSTLKIQRTQQEDSAVYLCASSAIAEETQYFGPGTRLLVL.

The chain links TRBV20-1 to TRBJ2-7; 7 bases agree with TRBD1. This CDR3 spans 13 amino acids. Germline V gene sequence: CDR1 DFQATT, CDR2 SNEGSKA (reference sequence). Trimming at V came to 6 bases and at J to 6 bases, leaving 11 bases not matched to a gene. CDR3 residues: CSALTGIVSEQYF. DNA of the CDR3: TGCAGTGCCCTGACAGGGATCGTCTCCGAGCAGTACTTC.